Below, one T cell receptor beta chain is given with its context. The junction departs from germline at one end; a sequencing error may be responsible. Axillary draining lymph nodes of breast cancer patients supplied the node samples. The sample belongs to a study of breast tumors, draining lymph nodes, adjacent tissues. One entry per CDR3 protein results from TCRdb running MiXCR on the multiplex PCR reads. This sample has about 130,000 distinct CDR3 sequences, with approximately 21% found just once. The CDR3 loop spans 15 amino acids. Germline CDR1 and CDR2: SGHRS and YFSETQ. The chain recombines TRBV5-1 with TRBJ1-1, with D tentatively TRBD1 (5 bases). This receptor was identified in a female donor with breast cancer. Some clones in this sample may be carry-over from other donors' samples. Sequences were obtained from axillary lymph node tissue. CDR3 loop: CASSWGGHSNTGAFF. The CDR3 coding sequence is TGCGCCAGCAGCTGGGGGGGTCATTCGAACACTGGAGCTTTCTTT.